This is a list of T cell receptor beta chains from one sample in a study of blood T cell repertoires in COVID-19. TCRdb's table, derived via immunoSEQ multiplex PCR, lists solely in-frame clones and lacks some. This table has about 40,000 clones, about 85% appearing once. The sequenced sample was peripheral blood. These TCRs come from a human donor in a cohort sampled during active COVID-19. CDR3s include the opening cysteine and the closing phenylalanine or tryptophan. A D gene is named only where the DNA matches it firmly. Rows give clone size only sometimes, using once, few, many, or a class for an expanded clone.

>TRBV3-1/TRBV3-2|TRBJ1-2|.|few
TGTGCCAGCAGCCAAAGGACAGACTATGGCTACACCTTC
CASSQRTDYGYTF
>TRBV2|TRBJ2-3|TRBD2|.
TGTGCCAGCCGACGACTAGCGGGGCCCCGGGGAGATACGCAGTATTTT
CASRRLAGPRGDTQYF
>TRBV11-3|TRBJ2-2|TRBD1|.
TGTGCCAGCAGTTCGACAGGGGGGTATGGGCTGTTTTTT
CASSSTGGYGLFF
>TRBV3-1/TRBV3-2|TRBJ1-1|TRBD1|.
TGTGCCAGCAGCCACTGGGACAGCCCGAACACTGAAGCTTTCTTT
CASSHWDSPNTEAFF
>TRBV3-1/TRBV3-2|TRBJ2-1|TRBD2|.
TGTGCCAGCAGCCAAGATAGCGGGGGGTACAATGAGCAGTTCTTC
CASSQDSGGYNEQFF
>TRBV9|TRBJ1-1|.|.
TGTGCCAGCAGCGCCGCACAGAGAACTGAAGCTTTCTTT
CASSAAQRTEAFF
>TRBV11-2|TRBJ2-1|TRBD2|.
TGTGCCAGCAGCTTAGTAGGCGGGGGGGGCAATGAGCAGTTCTTC
CASSLVGGGGNEQFF
>TRBV28|TRBJ1-2|.|few
TGTGCCAGCAGTTCCCTCACCCGAGGGAAAAGGGGCTACACCTTC
CASSSLTRGKRGYTF
>TRBV2|TRBJ1-2|.|few
TGTGCCAGCACTCTAGGGGGGGGTGGCTACACCTTC
CASTLGGGGYTF
>TRBV6-5|TRBJ1-2|TRBD1|.
TGTGCCAGCCGGACAGGGGGCGGTGGCTACACCTTC
CASRTGGGGYTF
>TRBV6-1|TRBJ2-7|.|.
TGTGCCAGCAGTGAAGTCAGTCGGGCGGGCTCCTACGAGCAGTACTTC
CASSEVSRAGSYEQYF
>TRBV9|TRBJ2-3|TRBD2|.
TGTGCCAGCAGCGCCCCCGAGCGGGGGGTAGATACGCAGTATTTT
CASSAPERGVDTQYF
>TRBV7-7|TRBJ2-1|.|.
TGTGCCAGCAGCCCGTCCTCGGGACAAAACTACAATGAGCAGTTCTTC
CASSPSSGQNYNEQFF
>TRBV11-3|TRBJ2-7|TRBD2|.
TGTGCCAGCAGCTTAAGCCGGGGGGGGGAGCAGTACTTC
CASSLSRGGEQYF